These 6 T cell receptor beta chains came from one sample sequenced in a study of control samples from healthy donors and cancer patients. The protocol was immunoSEQ multiplex PCR, while the TCRdb copy is restricted to in-frame clones and leaves out a portion. The data hold some 70,000 clones, with 83% observed a single time. Sequencing was carried out using blood. The receptor set was obtained from a man aged 55 to 70 in good health.

Points on this clone: Other nucleotide sequences from this sample produce the same CDR3. This chain connects TRBV19 to TRBJ2-7, with TRBD1 as a possible D gene (5 bases). The CDR3 runs 13 residues. Germline V lookup: CDR1 LNHDA, CDR2 SQIVND (reference sequence). Trimming took 4 bases from V and 3 from J, leaving 10 bases between them. CDR3 coding DNA: TGTGCCAGTAGTAGAGGACAAGACTACGAGCAGTACTTC. It is translated as CASSRGQDYEQYF.

This chain connects TRBV5-5 to TRBJ2-1; the D gene is possibly TRBD2 (6 bases). Germline lookup yields CDR1 SGHKS and CDR2 YYEKEE (reference sequence). Trimming cost V 6 bases and J 9 bases, with 19 bases left between them. CDR3 size: 14 residues. The CDR3, as DNA: TGTGCCAGCATGGATTTCCTGGTGGGGGGTGAGCAGTTCTTC. Translated, it gives CASMDFLVGGEQFF.

This sequence joins TRBV6-6 and TRBJ2-7; possible D gene TRBD1, 6 bases. V lost 6 bases and J lost 2, with 17 bases in between. The CDR3 consists of 15 residues. The germline CDR1 and CDR2 sequences are MNHNY and SVGAGI (reference sequence). CDR3 DNA sequence: TGTGCCAGCAGAAAGAACAGGGAGCAAACCTACGAGCAGTACTTC. This gives the protein CASRKNREQTYEQYF.

The V gene is TRBV29-1, the J gene TRBJ2-7, with D unclear. V was pared by 4 bases and J by 0 bases, with 10 bases between. CDR1 is SQVTM, CDR2 ANQGSEA, per germline. The CDR3 consists of 13 residues. The CDR3 sequence: CSVVGGDSYEQYF. For the CDR3, the DNA is TGCAGCGTTGTAGGTGGAGACTCCTACGAGCAGTACTTC.

The chain employs TRBV7-3 and TRBJ1-6, with D perhaps TRBD1 (5 bases). Germline V gives CDR1 SGHTA, CDR2 FQGTGA. V lost 0 bases to trimming and J lost 7 bases, with 7 bases between them. This CDR3 contains 14 residues. CDR3 protein: CASSLTRGNSPLHF. The CDR3, as DNA: TGTGCCAGCAGCTTAACTCGGGGGAATTCACCCCTCCACTTT.

This chain connects TRBV3-1 (or the pseudogene TRBV3-2) to TRBJ2-1, with a tentative D call TRBD2 (5 bases). This CDR3 spans 13 amino acids. Looked up from germline, CDR1 is LGHDT and CDR2 is YNNKEL (reference sequence). V was shortened by 5 bases and J by 12 bases, with 17 bases between the two germline ends. CDR3 loop: CASSLSGQRPQFF. The CDR3 DNA reads as TGTGCCAGCAGCTTATCCGGGCAGCGGCCGCAGTTCTTC.